This T cell receptor (beta chain) is drawn from a study of T cell repertoires in cytomegalovirus infection. This clonotype was detected once. The antigen remains undetermined. Compared with germline, one end of the junction differs, possibly owing to a read error. Points from the study as a whole: Pooled public TCR beta family frequency picked out CMV carriers with the relevant HLA.

TCRdb passed the reads through MiXCR, listing each CDR3 protein once. The table lists approximately 990,000 distinct CDR3 sequences, around 31% of them singletons. This CDR3 contains 12 residues. CDR1 is SGHTA, CDR2 FQGNSA, per germline. The TCR comes from a human donor in good health (CMV status not recorded). Some clones in this sample may be carry-over from other donors' samples. V is TRBV7-2 and J is TRBJ2-7; D is tentatively TRBD1 or TRBD2 (5 bases each). The source material was cultured CD8+ T cells from PBMCs, sampled from culture after CMV antigen stimulation. CDR3 in DNA: TGTGCCAGCAGCTTAGGAGGGGACGAGCAGTACTGG. As protein: CASSLGGDEQYW. The full variable domain, rest sourced from reference TRBV7-2 and TRBJ2-7, is GAGVSQSPSNKVTEKGKDVELRCDPISGHTALYWYRQSLGQGLEFLIYFQGNSAPDKSGLPSDRFSAERTGGSVSTLTIQRTQQEDSAVYLCASSLGGDEQYWGPGTRLTVT.